This T cell receptor (beta chain) was identified in a study of blood T cell repertoires in COVID-19. Study-wide context: Sites across the United States, Italy and Spain contributed samples from acute and convalescent COVID-19. PBMCs, B-cell-depleted T cells, or T cells provided the cDNA or gDNA that made up the material.

CDR1 SNHLY and CDR2 FYNNEI come from the germline V gene. Trimming took off 7 bases at V and 1 base at J, with 10 bases between the two ends. The CDR3 runs to 14 residues. Original handling: Quantification of nucleated cells was approximated via reference gene primer amplification. Data came from immunoSEQ multiplex PCR; TCRdb stores just in-frame clones and leaves some out. The DNA was the basis for D and trimming; V, J and clone size are from that table. This repertoire shows about 99,000 clones, roughly nine tenths found once; its top ten account for 6%. This chain links TRBV2 with TRBJ2-2; D call uncertain. The sequence came from a human donor in a cohort sampled during active COVID-19. Sequencing was carried out using peripheral blood. The CDR3 DNA reads TGTGCCAGCACCGAGGTGGGGAACACCGGGGAGCTGTTTTTT. This codes for CASTEVGNTGELFF.